This record concerns one TCR beta chain sequence. This specimen comes from a study of preoperative IRX-2 immunotherapy in early breast cancer. Described treatment: preoperative locoregional IRX-2 cytokine immunotherapy. This phase Ib study tested locoregional IRX-2 cytokine immunotherapy given before surgery. Germline assignment: CDR1 LNHNV and CDR2 YYDKDF (reference sequence). Deletions cut 0 bases from V and 6 bases from J, with 6 bases between. The CDR3 sequence is 13 residues long. Profiled with immunoSEQ multiplex PCR; TCRdb holds only in-frame clones, not every one. Here the sample spans fewer than 40,000 clones, 90% to 95% being singletons.

The TCR originated in a human donor with breast cancer. The chain employs TRBV15 and TRBJ1-5; D remains ambiguous. The material was obtained from a patient treated with IRX-2 immunotherapy. The CDR3 sequence: CATSRDLGQPQHF. The CDR3 region has the DNA TGTGCCACCAGCAGAGATTTGGGTCAGCCCCAGCATTTT.